What follows are 9 T cell receptor beta chains derived from one specimen sequenced in a study of blood T cell repertoires in COVID-19 (TCRdb year 2020). The method was the immunoSEQ multiplex PCR assay. The source is immuneACCESS, and TCRdb retained only in-frame sequences with V and J called. Part of the clones is not carried over; for the studies checked, unresolved V genes explain less than half of this, and the remainder is unexplained. This sample is represented by roughly 150,000 clones; around 80% of them were singletons. The top ten clones comprise roughly 19% of the sample. The specimen was peripheral blood. These receptors originate from a woman between 65 and 79 years old who had recovered from COVID-19.

V and J are TRBV20-1 and TRBJ2-1; no clear D gene. Germline CDR1 DFQATT, CDR2 SNEGSKA (reference sequence). V was cut by 3 bases and J by 6 bases, with 12 bases left in between. The CDR3 is 13 amino acids. This chain's CDR3 is CSASYWSGNEQFF. The CDR3, as DNA: TGCAGTGCTAGTTACTGGTCGGGCAATGAGCAGTTCTTC.

Comments on this clone: The sample has other DNA sequences that encode this CDR3 too. The chain recombines TRBV7-3 with TRBJ2-1; D possibly corresponds to TRBD1 (6 bases). V shed 5 bases and J shed 3 bases, with 8 bases lying between them. The CDR3 length is 13 residues. Per germline, CDR1 SGHTA and CDR2 FQGTGA. CDR3 in amino acids: CASSRDNYNEQFF. CDR3 coding DNA: TGTGCCAGCAGCCGGGACAACTACAATGAGCAGTTCTTC. Based on the CDR3 plus reference TRBV7-3 and TRBJ2-1, the full variable domain is GAGVSQTPSNKVTEKGKYVELRCDPISGHTALYWYRQSLGQGPEFLIYFQGTGAADDSGLPNDRFFAVRPEGSVSTLKIQRTERGDSAVYLCASSRDNYNEQFFGPGTRLTVL.

This clone was observed many times. J is TRBJ1-1 and V is TRBV3-1 (or the pseudogene TRBV3-2); D is unresolved. This CDR3 comprises 13 residues. Trimming shortened V by 5 bases and J by 0 bases, and 7 bases separated the two germline ends. Germline V CDR1 and CDR2: LGHDT, YNNKEL (reference sequence). The CDR3: CASSTPMNTEAFF. The CDR3 DNA reads TGTGCCAGCAGCACTCCCATGAACACTGAAGCTTTCTTT.

The genes are TRBV24-1 and TRBJ2-1; TRBD2 agrees at 10 bases. Trimming at V came to 4 bases and at J to 5 bases, leaving 10 bases not matched to a gene. The CDR3 contains 17 residues. The germline V gene has CDR1 KGHDR and CDR2 SFDVKD. The CDR3 DNA reads as TGTGCCACCAGTGACCACCCTCTAGCGGGAGAGGACAATGAGCAGTTCTTC. This sequence encodes CATSDHPLAGEDNEQFF.

The gene calls are TRBV7-3 and TRBJ1-1, with D unclear. V was shortened by 4 bases and J by 2 bases, with 14 bases between the two germline ends. The CDR3 length is 15 residues. CDR1 is SGHTA and CDR2 is FQGTGA in the germline V gene. The DNA for the CDR3 is TGTGCCAGCAGCTCCCGAATGGGCCCCAACACTGAAGCTTTCTTT. As protein: CASSSRMGPNTEAFF.

The chain carries TRBV7-9 and TRBJ1-1; D not certain. Germline assignment: CDR1 SEHNR and CDR2 FQNEAQ (reference sequence). V gave up 1 base and J gave up 4 bases, with 7 bases separating them. The CDR3 has 13 amino acids. The CDR3 sequence is CASSLVPGTEAFF. The CDR3 DNA reads as TGTGCCAGCAGCTTAGTTCCGGGCACTGAAGCTTTCTTT.

The chain has TRBV18 and TRBJ1-2; possibly TRBD1 for D (6 bases). Germline V gene sequence: CDR1 KGHSH, CDR2 LQKENI. Trimming took off 3 bases at V and 8 bases at J, with 10 bases between the two ends. This CDR3 comprises 12 residues. The CDR3 here is CASSPDSQGYTF. The DNA for the CDR3 is TGTGCCAGCTCACCGGACAGCCAGGGCTACACCTTC.

This chain uses TRBV4-1 with TRBJ2-7, with 11 bases that match TRBD2. The CDR3 runs 18 residues. V shed 3 bases and J 0 bases; nucleotides not matched to a gene: 10. CDR1 is MGHRA and CDR2 is YSYEKL in the germline V gene. In DNA form, the CDR3 reads TGCGCCAGCAGCCAGGCAATCGGAGGACTAGCGGGCTCCTACGAGCAGTACTTC. Amino acids: CASSQAIGGLAGSYEQYF.

J is TRBJ2-2 and V is TRBV10-2; TRBD2 aligns across 8 bases. CDR3 length: 20 amino acids. Germline CDR1 reads WSHSY; CDR2 reads SAAADI. V lost 4 bases to trimming and J lost 3 bases; unmatched junction nucleotides: 19. CDR3 sequence: CASSAPLGGTRRSDTGELFF. The CDR3 bases are TGCGCCAGCAGTGCCCCCCTCGGGGGGACTAGAAGGTCGGACACCGGGGAGCTGTTTTTT.